This TCR beta chain is from a study of T cells after yellow fever vaccination. Study context: For low cell numbers, libraries were made with SMART-Seq v4 Ultra Low Input.

In its sample, this clonotype was seen many times. The antigen remains unidentified. TCRdb recomputed calls from the 5' RACE reads with MiXCR, one row per CDR3 protein. The data hold fewer than 350,000 distinct CDR3 sequences, with 3.6% observed a single time. The study's findings and limits: The study found a weaker secondary response that peaked faster, day 5 versus 15. Post-booster reappearance was seen for most primary-vaccination clones (around 97% CD4, about 88% CD8). Some clonotypes were seen in both the CD4 and the CD8 compartments. These made up a small share and likely arose from convergent recombination.

Losses at the gene ends were 4 bases for V and 2 bases for J; bases not matched to a gene: 6. The CDR3 consists of 16 residues. Per the germline V gene, CDR1 is SGHDN and CDR2 is FVKESK. The rearrangement joins TRBV14 to TRBJ2-1; 9 bases are shared with TRBD1. The clonotype originates from a man aged 18 to 30 who received the YFV17D yellow fever vaccine. The sequencing here drew on PBMCs, taken on the day of the yellow fever booster vaccination. CDR3 in amino acids: CASSRGTGTTYNEQFF. The DNA for the CDR3 is TGTGCCAGCAGCCGAGGGACAGGGACAACCTACAATGAGCAGTTCTTC.